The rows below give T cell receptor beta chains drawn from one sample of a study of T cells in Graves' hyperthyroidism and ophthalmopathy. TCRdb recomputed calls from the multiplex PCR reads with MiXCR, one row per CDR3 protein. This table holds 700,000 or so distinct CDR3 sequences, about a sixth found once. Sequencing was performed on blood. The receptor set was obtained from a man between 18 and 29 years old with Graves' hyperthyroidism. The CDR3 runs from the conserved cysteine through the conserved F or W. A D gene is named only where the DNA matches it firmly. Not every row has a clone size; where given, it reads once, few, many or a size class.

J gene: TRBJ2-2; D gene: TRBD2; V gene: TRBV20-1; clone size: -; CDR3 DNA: TGCAGTGCTAGAGATCCCAGCGGGAGGGCCGGGGAGCTGTTTTTT; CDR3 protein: CSARDPSGRAGELFF
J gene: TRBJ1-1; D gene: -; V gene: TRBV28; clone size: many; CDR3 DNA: TGTGCCAGCATCGAAACACCTGGCATTGAAGCTTTCTTT; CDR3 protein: CASIETPGIEAFF
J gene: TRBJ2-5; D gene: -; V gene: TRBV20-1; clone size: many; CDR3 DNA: TGCAGTGCTAGTCCTCCCCTCCAGCCAGAGACCCAGTACTTC; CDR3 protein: CSASPPLQPETQYF
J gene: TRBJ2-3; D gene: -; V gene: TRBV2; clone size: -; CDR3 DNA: TGTGCCAGCGAGGGGGGCGAGGACACAGATACGCAGTATTTT; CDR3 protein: CASEGGEDTDTQYF
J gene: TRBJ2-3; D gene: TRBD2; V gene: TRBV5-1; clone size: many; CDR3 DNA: TGCGCCAGCAGCTCGGGACTAGCGGGAGTTGAAGATACGCAGTATTTT; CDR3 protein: CASSSGLAGVEDTQYF
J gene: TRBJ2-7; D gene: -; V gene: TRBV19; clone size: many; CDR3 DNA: TGTGCCAGTAGTGGCCGGGACCGGCGGTACGAGCAGTACTTC; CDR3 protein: CASSGRDRRYEQYF
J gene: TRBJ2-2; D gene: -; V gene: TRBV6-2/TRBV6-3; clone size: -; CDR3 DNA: TGTGCCAGCAGCGAACCGGGACAAGGGTCCGGGGAGCTGTTTTTT; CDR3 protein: CASSEPGQGSGELFF
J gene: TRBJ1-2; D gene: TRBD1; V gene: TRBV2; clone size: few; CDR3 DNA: TGTGCCAGCAATAGACAGGGGGCAGACTATGGCTACACCTTC; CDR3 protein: CASNRQGADYGYTF
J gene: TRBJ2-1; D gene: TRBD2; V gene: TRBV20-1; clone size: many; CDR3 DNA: TGCAGTGCTAGAGGGTCGGAAGCGGGAGGGAACAATGAGCAGTTCTTC; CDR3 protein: CSARGSEAGGNNEQFF
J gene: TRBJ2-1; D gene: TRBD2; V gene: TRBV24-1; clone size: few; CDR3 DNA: TGTGCCACCAGTGACAGAGGGACTAGCGGGAGGGCGAATGAGCAGTTCTTC; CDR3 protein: CATSDRGTSGRANEQFF
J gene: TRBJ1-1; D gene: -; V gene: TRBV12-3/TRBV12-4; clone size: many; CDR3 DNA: TGTGCCAGCACAGGCGGACAGTCCTTACCATTGAACACTGAAGCTTTCTTT; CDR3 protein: CASTGGQSLPLNTEAFF
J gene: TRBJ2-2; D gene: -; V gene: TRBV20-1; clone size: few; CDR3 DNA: TGCAGTGCTAGAGTGGACACTTACACCGGGGAGCTGTTTTTT; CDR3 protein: CSARVDTYTGELFF
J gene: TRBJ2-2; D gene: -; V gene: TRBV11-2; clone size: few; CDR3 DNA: TGTGCCAGCAGGGCAGTCGGAGGGCGCGGCACCGGGGAGCTGTTTTTT; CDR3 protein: CASRAVGGRGTGELFF
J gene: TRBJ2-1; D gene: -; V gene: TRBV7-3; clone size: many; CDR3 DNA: TGTGCCAGCAGCTTATCAGGGTTGGGTAACAATGAGCAGTTCTTC; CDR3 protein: CASSLSGLGNNEQFF
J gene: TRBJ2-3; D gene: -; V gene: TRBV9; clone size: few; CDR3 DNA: TGTGCCAGCAGCGTAGATGGCGAATACACAGATACGCAGTATTTT; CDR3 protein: CASSVDGEYTDTQYF
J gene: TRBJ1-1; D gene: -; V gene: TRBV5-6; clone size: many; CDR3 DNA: TGTGCCAGCAGCTTGGAGGCCACTGAAGCTTTCTTT; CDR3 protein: CASSLEATEAFF
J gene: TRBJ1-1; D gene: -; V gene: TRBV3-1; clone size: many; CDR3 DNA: TGTGCCAGCAGCCTAAGACCCGCTGAAGCTTTCTTT; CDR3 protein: CASSLRPAEAFF
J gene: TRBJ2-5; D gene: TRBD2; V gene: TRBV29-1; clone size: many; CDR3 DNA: TGCAGCGTTGAGATAGCGGGAGAACAAGAGACCCAGTACTTC; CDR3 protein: CSVEIAGEQETQYF
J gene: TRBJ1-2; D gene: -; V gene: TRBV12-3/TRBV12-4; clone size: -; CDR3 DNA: TGTGCCAGCAGCCGGGGAGCTCCACGTCTTACTAACTATGGCTACACCTTC; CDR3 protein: CASSRGAPRLTNYGYTF
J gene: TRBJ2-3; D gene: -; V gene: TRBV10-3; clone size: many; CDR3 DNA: TGTGCCATCAGCGCCGGCAGGGGTCCAGATACGCAGTATTTT; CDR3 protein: CAISAGRGPDTQYF
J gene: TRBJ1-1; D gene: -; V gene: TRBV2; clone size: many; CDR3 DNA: TGTGCCCCGGACAGTAAGAACACTGAAGCTTTCTTT; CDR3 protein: CAPDSKNTEAFF
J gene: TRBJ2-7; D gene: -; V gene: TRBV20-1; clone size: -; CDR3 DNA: TGCAGTGCTAGAGAACTGTACTACGAGCAGTACTTC; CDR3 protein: CSARELYYEQYF
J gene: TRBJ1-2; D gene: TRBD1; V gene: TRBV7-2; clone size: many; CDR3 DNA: TGTGCCAGCAGCCGCGACAGGGCCTATGGCTACACCTTC; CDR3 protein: CASSRDRAYGYTF
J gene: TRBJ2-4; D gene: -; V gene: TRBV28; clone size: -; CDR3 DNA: TGTGCCAGCAGTTCAGTTTCCCCTACGACAGCCAAAAACATTCAGTACTTC; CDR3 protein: CASSSVSPTTAKNIQYF